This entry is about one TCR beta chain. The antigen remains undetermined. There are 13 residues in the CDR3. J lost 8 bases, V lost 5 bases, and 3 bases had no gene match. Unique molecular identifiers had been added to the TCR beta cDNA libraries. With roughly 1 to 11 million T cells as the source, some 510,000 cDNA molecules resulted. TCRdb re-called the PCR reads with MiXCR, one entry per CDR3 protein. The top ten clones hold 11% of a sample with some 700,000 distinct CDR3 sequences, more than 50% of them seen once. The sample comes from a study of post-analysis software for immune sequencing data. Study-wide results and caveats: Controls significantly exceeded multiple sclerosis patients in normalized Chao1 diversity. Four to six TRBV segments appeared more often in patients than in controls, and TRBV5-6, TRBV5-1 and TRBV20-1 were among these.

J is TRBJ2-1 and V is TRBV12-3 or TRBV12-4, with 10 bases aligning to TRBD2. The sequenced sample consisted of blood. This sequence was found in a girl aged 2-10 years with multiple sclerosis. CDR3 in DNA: TGTGCCAGCAGTCCGCTAGCGGGAGATGAGCAGTTCTTC. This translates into CASSPLAGDEQFF.